The T cell receptor (beta chain) under discussion was sequenced for a study of T cell responses to AZD1222 COVID-19 vaccine. The sample holds a few counts of this clone. Sequencing used immunoSEQ multiplex PCR; TCRdb keeps in-frame clones, though not all of them. The table lists about 110,000 clones, around 90% of them singletons, with around 3.3% in the top ten. CDR1 and CDR2 from the germline V gene are LGHDT and YNNKEL (reference sequence). The CDR3 extends over 17 amino acids. Between the trimmed V and J ends, which lost 2 bases and 7 bases, there was a span of 18 bases. The rearrangement links TRBV3-1 (or the pseudogene TRBV3-2) to TRBJ1-6; D possibly corresponds to TRBD1 (5 bases). Source: peripheral blood, taken on day 0 of MenACWY control vaccination. The sequence was collected from an adult in good health. This CDR3 is CASSQHPRVLLNSPLHF. The CDR3 nucleotides read TGTGCCAGCAGCCAACATCCCAGGGTTTTATTGAATTCACCCCTCCACTTT.